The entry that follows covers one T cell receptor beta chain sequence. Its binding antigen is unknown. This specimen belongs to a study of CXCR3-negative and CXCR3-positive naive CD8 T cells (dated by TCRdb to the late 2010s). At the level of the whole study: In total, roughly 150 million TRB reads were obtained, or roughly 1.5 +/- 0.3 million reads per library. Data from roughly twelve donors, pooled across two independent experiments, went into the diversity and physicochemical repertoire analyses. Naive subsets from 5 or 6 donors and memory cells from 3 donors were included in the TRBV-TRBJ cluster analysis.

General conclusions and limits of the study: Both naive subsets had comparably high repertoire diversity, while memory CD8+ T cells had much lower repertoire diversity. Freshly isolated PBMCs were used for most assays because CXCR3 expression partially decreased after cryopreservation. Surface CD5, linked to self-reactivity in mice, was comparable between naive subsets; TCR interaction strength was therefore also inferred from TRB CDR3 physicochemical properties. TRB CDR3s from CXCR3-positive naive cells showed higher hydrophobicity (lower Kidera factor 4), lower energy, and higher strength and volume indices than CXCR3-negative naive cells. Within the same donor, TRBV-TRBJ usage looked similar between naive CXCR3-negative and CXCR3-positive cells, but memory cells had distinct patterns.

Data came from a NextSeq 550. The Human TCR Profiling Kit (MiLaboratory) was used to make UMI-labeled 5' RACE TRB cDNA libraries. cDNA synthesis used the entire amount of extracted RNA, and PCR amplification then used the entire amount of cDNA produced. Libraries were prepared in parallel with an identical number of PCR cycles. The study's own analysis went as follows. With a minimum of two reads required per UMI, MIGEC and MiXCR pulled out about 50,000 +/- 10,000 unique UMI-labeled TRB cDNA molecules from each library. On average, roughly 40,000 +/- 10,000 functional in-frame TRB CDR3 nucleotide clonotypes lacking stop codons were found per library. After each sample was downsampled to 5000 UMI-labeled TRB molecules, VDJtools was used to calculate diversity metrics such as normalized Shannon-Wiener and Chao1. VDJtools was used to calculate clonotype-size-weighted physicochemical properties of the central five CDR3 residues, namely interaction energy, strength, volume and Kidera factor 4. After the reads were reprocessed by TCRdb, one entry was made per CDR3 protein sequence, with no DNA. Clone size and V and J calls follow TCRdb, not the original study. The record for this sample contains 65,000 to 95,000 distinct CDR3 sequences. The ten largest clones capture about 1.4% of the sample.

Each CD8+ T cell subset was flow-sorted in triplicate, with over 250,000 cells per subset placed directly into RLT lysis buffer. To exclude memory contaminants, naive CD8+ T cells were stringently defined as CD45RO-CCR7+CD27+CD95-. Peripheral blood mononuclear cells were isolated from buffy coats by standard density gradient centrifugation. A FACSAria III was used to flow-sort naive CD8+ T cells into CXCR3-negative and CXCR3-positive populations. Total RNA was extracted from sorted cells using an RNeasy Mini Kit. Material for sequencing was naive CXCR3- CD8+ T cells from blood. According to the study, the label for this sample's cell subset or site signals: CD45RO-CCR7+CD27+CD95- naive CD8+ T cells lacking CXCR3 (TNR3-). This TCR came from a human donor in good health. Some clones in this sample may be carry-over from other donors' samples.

The CDR3 in this case is CASSPYQGYGQYF. This chain joins TRBV11-3 to TRBJ2-7; TCRdb's D call, TRBD1, is unchecked because there is no DNA. According to the germline V gene, CDR1 reads SGHNT and CDR2 reads YENEEA. From the cysteine up to the phenylalanine, the CDR3 has a length of 13 residues. No DNA appears here.